This record concerns one T cell receptor beta chain sequence. In this sample, this clone turned up a few times. No cognate antigen has been identified for it. Per-base qualities were not stored, and no clone one base away is much larger. These data are taken from a study of beta chain features in type 1 diabetes (dated by TCRdb to the late 2010s). For the wider study: Patients and healthy donors did not differ in mean age, gender distribution, total cell number or subset yield. A total of 85 million to 140 million sorted cells were examined across all samples, and the number of cells per subset was strongly correlated with RNA yield. In the study, recently diagnosed type 1 diabetes patients and matched healthy donors were compared on the TCRB repertoires of their sorted circulating CD4+ T cell subsets. Naive and central memory subsets were obtained from all 30 or so donors, but regulatory and stem cell-like memory subsets were isolated from only 8 patients and roughly eight healthy donors.

The entire isolated RNA was reverse transcribed using the High Capacity cDNA Reverse Transcription Kit, and thus expressed TCRB transcripts were sequenced. Naive, central memory and regulatory T cell samples underwent deep immunoSEQ sequencing, averaging roughly 3.4 million total reads per sample. After sorted cells were lysed in RLT buffer, RNA was extracted with DNase-treated RNeasy Micro or Mini kits, with the choice depending on cell number. Each cell subset was processed separately to prevent cross-contamination, with patient and healthy donor samples processed together. The immunoSEQ multiplex PCR was used to amplify TCRB sequences from cDNA, yielding 87-bp fragments that span the CDR3 region. Sequencing of the amplicons was done on the Illumina HiSeq platform. Per the source publication's procedure: PCR bias was computationally corrected using synthetic template baselines, reads within Hamming distance 2 were collapsed, and singletons that could not be merged were discarded. Reads were aligned to IMGT to assign V, D and J genes, CDR3 length, and insertions or deletions at six rearrangement sites. Within each subset, clonotype counts were normalized to sorted cell number, after which true diversity and Gini coefficients were computed with the tcR R package. Repertoire sharing was quantified using the overlap coefficient calculated on TCRB nucleotide sequences. TCRdb provides this immuneACCESS table in a form limited to in-frame rearrangements. Some clones are lacking; in checked studies, under half of them reflect an unresolved V gene, and why the rest are absent is not known. That table gives V, J and clone size, and the DNA gave D and trimming. The sample yields approximately 170,000 clones; 7.8% were counted once. The top ten clones comprise about 1% of the sample.

The CDR3 starts with the cysteine, ends with the phenylalanine, and has 15 residues. Only CDR3 DNA is held: 45 bases, read in frame from base 1. V loses 0 bases, J loses 6 bases, and the germline ends lie 15 bases apart. CDR1 and CDR2 (MNHNS, SASEGT) derive from the germline V gene. Each donor gave one peripheral blood draw, averaging around 120 mL, which was collected into heparinised tubes. Using a panel that included CD45RO, CCR7, CD25, CD127, CD95 and CD27, naive, central memory, regulatory and stem cell-like memory CD4+ T cells were sorted on a BD FACSAria II. Purity was above 95% for every sorted population. Right away, PBMCs were isolated by Lymphoprep density gradient centrifugation and were stained directly, with no culture step. So that batch effects would be minimized, each experiment stained and sorted samples in pairs, pairing one healthy donor with one patient. Results the study describes overall, beyond this receptor: Because small numbers of individuals were included in the HLA sub-analyses, any influence of HLA type on TCRB rearrangement was left unresolved. Because cDNA was sequenced instead of genomic DNA, activated cells with high expression could be over-represented, although the groups did not differ in activation or CD3 levels. A moderate but significant shortening of TCRB CDR3 length was observed in type 1 diabetes patients in all four CD4+ subsets. At VDJ recombination sites, type 1 diabetes patients had fewer insertions and more deleted nucleotides, which implies abnormalities in thymic rearrangement. Naive, central memory and regulatory TCRB repertoires appeared to be more similar among patients than among healthy donors. Shorter templates might have been favored by PCR, but patient and control samples were amplified and corrected together, so both groups would have been affected equally by any skew.

The chain joins TRBV6-1 to TRBJ2-7; the D gene is perhaps TRBD2, from 6 matching bases. The sample taken for sequencing was central memory CD4+ T cells from blood. This receptor was obtained from a woman in her forties with type 1 diabetes. The CDR3 is CASSEAGGIKPEQYF. The nucleotide sequence reads TGTGCCAGCAGTGAAGCCGGCGGGATCAAACCCGAGCAGTACTTC.